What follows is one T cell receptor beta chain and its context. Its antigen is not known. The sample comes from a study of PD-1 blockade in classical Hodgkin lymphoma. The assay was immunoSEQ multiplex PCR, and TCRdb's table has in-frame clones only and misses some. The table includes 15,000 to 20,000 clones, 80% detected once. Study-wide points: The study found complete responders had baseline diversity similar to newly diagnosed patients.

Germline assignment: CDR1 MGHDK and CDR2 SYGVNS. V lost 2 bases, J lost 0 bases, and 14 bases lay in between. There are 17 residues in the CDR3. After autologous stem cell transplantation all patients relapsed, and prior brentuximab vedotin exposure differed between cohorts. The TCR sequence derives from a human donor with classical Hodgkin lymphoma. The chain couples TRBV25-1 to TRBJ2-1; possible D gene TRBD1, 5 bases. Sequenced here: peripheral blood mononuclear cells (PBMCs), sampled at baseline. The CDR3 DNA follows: TGTGCCAGCAGTGAAGGCAGGGAAAAATTCTCCTACAATGAGCAGTTCTTC. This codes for CASSEGREKFSYNEQFF.